These T cell receptor beta chains were read from a single sample in a study of OX40 agonist ivuxolimab in advanced cancers. The protocol was immunoSEQ multiplex PCR, while the TCRdb copy is restricted to in-frame clones and leaves out a portion. The sample lists approximately 91,000 clones, roughly 91% occurring once. Sequencing used CD4+ or CD8+ T cells sorted from blood, obtained in a trial of the OX40 agonist ivuxolimab. These receptors were taken from an adult with an advanced solid tumor such as melanoma, head and neck, liver or kidney cancer. The CDR3 runs from the conserved cysteine through the conserved F or W.

TRBV6-1 | CASSPYRDTEQYF
TRBV7-3 | CASSLGLGGELFF
TRBV6-1 | CASMHNLRNTIYF
TRBV6-1 | CASSEQRTDNQPQHF
TRBV7-2 | CASSSQMNTEAFF
TRBV5-5 | CASSFWGTYEQYF
TRBV6-5 | CASSRQRGGEQYF
TRBV19 | CASTNRRLLNYGYTF
TRBV7-9 | CASSVRGAMGSYEQYF
TRBV4-3 | CASSQEETGHEQYF
TRBV6-9 | CASSSPTSGENTDTQYF
TRBV7-2 | CASSQVAPGAKNIQYF
TRBV6-5 | CASSSGGRTEAFF
TRBV2 | CASGQGGRYTF
TRBV7-8 | CASSQVGTAPNYNEQFF
TRBV27 | CASSSSRGAGGRRLRFF
TRBV6-6 | CASSYGTVDTEAFF
TRBV28 | CASSPQTGSGTQYF
TRBV14 | CASSQALGTTQYF
TRBV30 | CAWSLGGQGTQYF
TRBV19 | CASSILGGLGEKLFF
TRBV19 | CASAPQGVGANVLTF
TRBV5-8 | CASSILAGTYEQYF
TRBV4-3 | CASSQVVTGPYEQYF
TRBV11-1 | CASSPVRDSRSYNEQFF
TRBV7-8 | CASSLGEAGEQFF
TRBV19 | CASRTGSSYNSPLHF
TRBV10-1 | CASGGPPTNTGELFF
TRBV18 | CASSPPTGGWETQYF
TRBV29-1 | CSVENREYNEQFF
TRBV6-1 | CATVLTLGEKLFF
TRBV7-6 | CASSSGTSGGNEQYF
TRBV2 | CASRADLGVEQYF
TRBV7-9 | CASSLGGGRAQYF
TRBV10-3 | CAIRGQEAEAFF
TRBV2 | CASSRDTTNSPLHF
TRBV6-5 | CALGMAGGKETQYF
TRBV27 | CASSSTWTFPAFF
TRBV5-6 | CASSLWGGLPNEQFF
TRBV7-2 | CASSARTSGGARNIQYF
TRBV6-1 | CAGRQGSNEKLFF
TRBV19 | CASRPHDVTEAFF
TRBV5-1 | CASSLEGGHNSPLHF
TRBV7-3 | CASSLSRDQPQHF
TRBV11-2 | CASSFRTHSYTF
TRBV19 | CASWGGTYNSPLHF
TRBV29-1 | CSGLGYTEAFF
TRBV30 | CAWSPGLAGGKRETQYF
TRBV6-6 | CASSRQGSGTDTQYF
TRBV19 | CASSIGHSTGELFF